Listed here are 23 T cell receptor beta chains from one sample, sequenced in a study of T cells expressing NK-cell markers. TCRdb re-called the 5' RACE reads and gives one entry per CDR3 protein, without DNA. The sample yields about 550,000 distinct CDR3 sequences, of which the top ten take up 3% to 4.5%. What was sequenced was blood T cells: a sorted CD56 or NKG2C T cell subset, CD4+ or CD8+ T cells, or bulk PBMC T cells (not recorded which). The receptor source for this set is a man aged 18 to 29 in good health.

The chain uses TRBV7-2 and TRBJ2-2; TCRdb names TRBD1, which stays unverified in the absence of DNA. This CDR3 has 17 amino acids. Germline CDR1 reads SGHTA; CDR2 reads FQGNSA. This chain's CDR3 is CASSPVGQLANTGELFF.

The chain couples TRBV29-1 to TRBJ2-1; lacking DNA, the TRBD1 call made by TCRdb goes unchecked. The CDR3 totals 14 residues. Germline V CDR1 and CDR2: SQVTM, ANQGSEA. CDR3 protein: CSVVPRGRGNEQFF.

The CDR3 loop reads CASSLGGSDLVQYF. The chain uses TRBV7-2 and TRBJ2-5; TCRdb designates TRBD2, a call that cannot be tested without DNA. Germline V gene data show CDR1 as SGHTA and CDR2 as FQGNSA. The CDR3 totals 14 residues.

The genes are TRBV29-1 and TRBJ2-1; lacking DNA, the TRBD1 call made by TCRdb goes unchecked. The CDR3 has 14 residues. Germline assignment: CDR1 SQVTM and CDR2 ANQGSEA. The CDR3: CSAAPRLVDNEQFF.

The chain links TRBV25-1 to TRBJ2-3. CDR1 is MGHDK and CDR2 is SYGVNS in the germline V gene. The CDR3 has 12 residues. The CDR3 loop is CASSLNIHTQYF.

The V and J genes are TRBV5-1 and TRBJ2-5; absent DNA, TCRdb's TRBD1 call cannot be checked. Germline CDR1 and CDR2: SGHRS and YFSETQ. This CDR3 comprises 15 residues. The CDR3 protein is CASSLEPGGGETQYF.

The chain joins TRBV5-6 to TRBJ2-1; lacking DNA, the TRBD1 call made by TCRdb goes unchecked. The germline CDR1 and CDR2 sequences are SGHDT and YYEEEE. The CDR3 loop spans 17 amino acids. The CDR3 region is CASSLVRGTGVYNEQFF.

This rearrangement joins TRBV7-9 to TRBJ2-5; the TCRdb call, TRBD1, lacks DNA for checking. Germline CDR1 SEHNR, CDR2 FQNEAQ (reference sequence). CDR3 length: 15 amino acids. The CDR3 spells CASSLSQGRGETQYF.

The rearrangement links TRBV28 to TRBJ2-1; TCRdb outputs TRBD2, but without DNA this stays unchecked. CDR1 and CDR2 (germline): MDHEN, SYDVKM. This CDR3 is 18 amino acids long. CDR3 in amino acids: CASSSGSSGRSAYNEQFF. Together with reference TRBV28 and TRBJ2-1, the CDR3 gives the full variable domain: DVKVTQSSRYLVKRTGEKVFLECVQDMDHENMFWYRQDPGLGLRLIYFSYDVKMKEKGDIPEGYSVSREKKERFSLILESASTNQTSMYLCASSSGSSGRSAYNEQFFGPGTRLTVL.

The chain has TRBV5-6 and TRBJ2-7; TCRdb calls TRBD2, which cannot be checked without DNA. The CDR3 is 14 residues long. Germline V gene sequence: CDR1 SGHDT, CDR2 YYEEEE. CDR3 in amino acids: CASSRVAEAYEQYF.

This chain links TRBV12-3 or TRBV12-4 with TRBJ1-5; TCRdb names TRBD1, which stays unverified in the absence of DNA. This CDR3 region has 13 residues. CDR3 region: CASGQGGSQPQHF.

This CDR3 is CASSPDGYSNQPQHF. The J gene is TRBJ1-5, the V gene TRBV7-2. The CDR3 contains 15 residues. The germline gives CDR1 SGHTA, CDR2 FQGNSA.

The chain joins TRBV30 to TRBJ2-2; TCRdb's D gene call, TRBD1, goes unchecked for lack of DNA. The CDR3 runs to 16 residues. Germline lookup yields CDR1 GTSNPN and CDR2 SVGIG (reference sequence). This CDR3 is CAWTKGGQGATGELFF. Using reference TRBV30 and TRBJ2-2 for the parts outside the CDR3, the full variable domain is SQTIHQWPATLVQPVGSPLSLECTVEGTSNPNLYWYRQAAGRGLQLLFYSVGIGQISSEVPQNLSASRPQDRQFILSSKKLLLSDSGFYLCAWTKGGQGATGELFFGEGSRLTVL.

The chain carries TRBV6-4 and TRBJ1-1. Germline-derived CDR1 and CDR2 are MRHNA and SNTAGT. This CDR3 has 15 residues. CDR3 in amino acids: CASTEGPGMNTEAFF.

The J gene is TRBJ2-2, the V gene TRBV4-2; the TCRdb D gene call, TRBD2, has no DNA to confirm it. Looked up from germline, CDR1 is LGHNA and CDR2 is YNFKEQ. This CDR3 region has 18 residues. The chain's CDR3 is CASSQAQTSGTSVGELFF.

CDR3 in amino acids: CATSDPGTGFYEQYF. This chain links TRBV24-1 with TRBJ2-7; absent DNA, TCRdb's TRBD1 call cannot be checked. Germline V gives CDR1 KGHDR, CDR2 SFDVKD. The CDR3 has 15 amino acids.

The chain links TRBV7-8 to TRBJ2-5; the D gene TCRdb calls, TRBD1, cannot be checked with no DNA. The germline CDR1 and CDR2 sequences are SGHVS and FQNEAQ. This CDR3 spans 17 amino acids. The CDR3 spells CASSTTTAGTFQETQYF.

The chain links TRBV12-3 or TRBV12-4 to TRBJ2-2; the TRBD1 assignment by TCRdb is unverifiable without DNA. The CDR3 runs to 13 residues. The CDR3 is CASSTQGPGELFF.

The rearrangement links TRBV25-1 to TRBJ2-7; TCRdb names TRBD2, which stays unverified in the absence of DNA. The CDR3 is 14 amino acids. Germline values: CDR1 MGHDK, CDR2 SYGVNS. The CDR3 protein is CASSAVIRGYEQYF.

V is TRBV6-5 and J is TRBJ2-7; TCRdb indicates TRBD1, and absent DNA this call remains unverified. Germline-derived CDR1 and CDR2 are MNHEY and SVGAGI. The CDR3 length is 12 residues. CDR3 region: CATEADTYEQYF.

The chain is built from TRBV29-1 and TRBJ1-2; TCRdb designates TRBD1, a call that cannot be tested without DNA. The CDR3 consists of 15 residues. CDR1 SQVTM and CDR2 ANQGSEA come from the germline V gene. CDR3 amino acids: CSVDQTAKPGYGYTF.

The rearrangement links TRBV28 to TRBJ2-7; the D gene TCRdb calls, TRBD1, cannot be checked with no DNA. From germline, CDR1 is MDHEN and CDR2 SYDVKM. The CDR3 has 12 residues. The CDR3 here is CASGWGTYEQYF.

The chain employs TRBV27 and TRBJ1-5; the D call of TRBD1 rests on TCRdb alone, since no DNA is present to check it. CDR1 is MNHEY, CDR2 SMNVEV, per germline (reference sequence). The CDR3 length is 12 residues. The CDR3 region is CASSLDGRWWHF.